This section outlines one TCR beta chain sequence together with its context. This clonotype was found a few times. Its antigen target is currently unknown. Base-call qualities are not available, and no considerably larger clone is one nucleotide away. Between the V and J ends, shortened by 6 bases and 8 bases respectively, the junction contains 26 bases. CDR1 and CDR2 are drawn from the germline V gene (reference sequence): SEHNR, FQNEAQ. Including cysteine and phenylalanine, the CDR3 has 17 amino acids. Only CDR3 DNA is held: 51 bases, read in frame from base 1. This sample is drawn from a study of blood T cells in healthy people across ages (dated by TCRdb to 2013 to 2016). A note on the overall study: In model experiments, roughly one uniquely barcoded TCR beta cDNA molecule per two T cells was captured by template switching. Two additional independent replicas of 1 million unique cDNA reads from the same blood draw were analyzed for two donors (one aged 18 to 30 and one aged 80 or older). To avoid experimental bias, donors of different ages were randomly spread across the sequencing lanes. Four age groups were formed from the donors: young (average approximately 17 years), middle-aged (approximately 39), aged (approximately 60) and long-lived (more than 75). Using deep sequencing normalized with unique cDNA molecular identifiers, the study measured how TCR beta repertoire diversity changes with age. What the authors observed across the whole study: Compared with the aged group, the long-lived group had more naive CD4+ T cells, fewer expanded clones and increased TCR diversity, a pattern suggesting age selection. Because profiling used bulk unsorted PBMCs, naive and antigen-experienced compartments could not be compared conclusively. Estimates of total diversity from one million sequenced T cells were regarded as lower bounds and underestimates. Observed TCR beta diversity per million T cells fell roughly linearly with age, and a significant reduction was already apparent by age approximately 40. Because the CMV infection status of the donors was unknown, age-related changes in expanded clonotypes may potentially have been confounded. A strong correlation was found between observed TCR beta diversity and the percentage of naive T cells measured by flow cytometry.

The method was 5' RACE. Reads for this sample came from an Illumina HiSeq 2500. A second PCR of about 6 to 11 cycles was performed with a sample-barcoded 5' primer and a J-beta primer mix. A template-switch 5' adaptor carrying 12 random nucleotides introduced a unique molecular identifier onto each TCR beta cDNA molecule. At least 2.5 million CDR3-containing paired-end reads were obtained from each sample. First-strand cDNA synthesis was performed from all RNA using the Mint cDNA synthesis kit, with priming by a TRBC-specific oligonucleotide. Following uracil-DNA glycosylase treatment, a first 18-cycle PCR with universal primers M1SS and BC2_uni_R was performed on all cDNA. The original methods were these. For normalization, 1 million high-quality reads, each with a distinct molecular identifier, were randomly selected from each sample. Reads with shared molecular identifiers were discarded instead of being binned into consensus sequences. MiTCR, run with a Q25 quality threshold and the strictest error-elimination algorithm, handled CDR3 identification, clonotype clustering and error correction. A nonparametric unseen species model with Euler transformation was used to estimate a lower bound on total TCR beta diversity. The public reads were reprocessed in TCRdb via fastp at Q25 and MiXCR, keeping in-frame beta chains. Every distinct CDR3 protein forms one entry, paired with its most common genes and DNA. In this record, the V and J calls reflect TCRdb's handling and not the investigators' own analysis. The sample table holds 2 million or so distinct CDR3 sequences, of which roughly 52% were seen once. The top ten clones comprise more than 2% of the sample.

Systemically healthy Caucasian individuals from Russia, around 39 in total and aged about 6 to 95 years, were included as donors. Each donor gave approximately 9.3 milliliters of peripheral blood, collected into EDTA-treated Vacutainer tubes. Ficoll-Paque density-gradient centrifugation was used to isolate PBMCs, with at least 7 million obtained per sample. Total RNA, at least 6 micrograms per sample, was extracted from PBMCs with Trizol reagent. The percentages of naive CD45RAhigh/CD27high T cells were determined by flow cytometry on a PBMC aliquot from every donor. The clonotype originates from a woman in her thirties or forties in good health. The chain was built from TRBV7-9 and TRBJ2-1; a tentative D call is TRBD1 (7 bases match). Sequencing used blood. The sequenced DNA: TGTGCCAGCAGGACAGACAGGGACTCTAAGAGACTGTATGAGCAGTTCTTC. The resulting protein is CASRTDRDSKRLYEQFF.